The present TCR beta chain was sequenced within a study of T cells in Graves' hyperthyroidism and ophthalmopathy. RNA transcripts were the template for amplifying TCR beta CDR3 regions. The study used the HTBI primer set for a first-round RT-PCR of the TCR CDR3. TCRdb re-called the multiplex PCR reads through MiXCR, storing one row per CDR3 protein. The repertoire holds about 400,000 distinct CDR3 sequences, about 14% seen once, with about 19% in the top ten. There are many counts of this clonotype. Per germline, CDR1 DFQATT and CDR2 SNEGSKA (reference sequence). The CDR3 extends over 12 amino acids. Trimming stripped 6 bases from V and 5 bases from J, with 11 bases between.

The source of this sequence is a woman in her 30s with Graves' ophthalmopathy. The sequenced material came from blood. The gene calls are TRBV20-1 and TRBJ2-1; D gene uncertain. The DNA of the CDR3 is TGCAGTGCGCGGTGGGATAACAATGAGCAGTTCTTC. Its protein is CSARWDNNEQFF.